This T cell receptor (beta chain) was profiled in a study of blood T cell repertoires in COVID-19 (dated by TCRdb to 2020 to 2021). In terms of the full investigation: The collaborator samples originated in the United States, Italy and Spain and spanned the acute and convalescent phases of COVID-19. The repertoires were released in a freely available public database intended as a resource for research on the immune response to SARS-CoV-2. Samples came from the ongoing ImmuneRACE study (first 160 participants) plus 1,254 subjects from 6 global collaborators. Subjects who had been exposed to COVID-19, were actively infected with it, or had recovered from it provided the deeply sampled blood TCRbeta repertoires that made up the dataset. The sample metadata nearly always contained a de-identified subject ID, COVID-19 status, age in years and sex. Where available, HLA class I and class II types were obtained from metadata supplied by the sample provider rather than from assay-based typing. The material from the prospective study consisted of cDNA or gDNA derived from T cells, B-cell-depleted T cells, or PBMCs.

Enrolling through a virtual design, the prospective study's participants ranged in age from about 18 to 100 years and lived across 20 to 25 United States geographic areas. Cohort assignment in the prospective study relied on participant-reported clinical history from a screening survey and a study questionnaire. Exposed participants had been in contact, within 2 weeks of entering the study, with a person who had a PCR-confirmed or clinician-diagnosed case of COVID-19. In the prospective study, mobile phlebotomists collected whole blood, serum and a nasopharyngeal or oropharyngeal swab from each participant. Participants in the prospective study had the option to provide additional blood draws and questionnaires over a roughly 2-month period. Before DNA extraction, prospective study blood samples were shipped either frozen or at room temperature. Paper-wide results and their limitations: Clinical and demographic metadata were provided uncurated, with the amount varying by source and participant.

TCRbeta CDR3 regions were amplified from genomic DNA by means of the immunoSEQ Assay, a bias-controlled multiplex PCR. On the authors' methods: The number of nucleated cells in each sample was estimated by amplification of reference gene primers within the assay. To quantify the absolute abundance of each unique TCRbeta CDR3 rearrangement, sequence reads were collapsed and filtered. Productive Simpson clonality was computed per sample as the square root of Simpson's diversity index over productive rearrangements. TCRdb provides this immuneACCESS table in a form limited to in-frame rearrangements. Some clones are lacking; in checked studies, under half of them reflect an unresolved V gene, and why the rest are absent is not known. V, J and clone size are those of that table, while D and trimming were read from the DNA. The sample table contains a few hundred thousand clones; only one count was recorded for roughly nine tenths of them. The ten most abundant clones make up just over 0.85% of the sample.

In the case of this clone: It lacks a known antigen. Per-nucleotide qualities are absent, and no much larger clonotype sits a single base away.

This TCR was sampled from a woman aged 40-49 years who had been exposed to COVID-19. Source material: PBMCs or T cells enriched from blood (not recorded which).

The nucleotide sequence reads as follows: TGTGCCAGCAGTGGACAGGGACCCTACGAGCAGTACTTC. This gives the protein CASSGQGPYEQYF. The V gene is TRBV5-6 and the J gene is TRBJ2-7, and 8 bases in between align with TRBD1. The CDR3 holds 13 amino acids from the cysteine to the phenylalanine. Just CDR3 DNA is preserved here, 39 bases in frame from base 1. CDR1 and CDR2, per the germline V gene, are SGHDT and YYEEEE. From V the trimming removes 5 bases and from J it removes 2 bases, while the gene matches leave 3 bases of the junction unaccounted for.